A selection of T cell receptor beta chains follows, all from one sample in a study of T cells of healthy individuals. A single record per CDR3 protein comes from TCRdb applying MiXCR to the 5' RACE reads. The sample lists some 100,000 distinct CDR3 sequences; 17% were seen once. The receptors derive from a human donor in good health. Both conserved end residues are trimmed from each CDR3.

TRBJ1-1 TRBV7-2 ASSFRAGNTEAF
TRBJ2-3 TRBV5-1 ASSHYGLVATDTQY
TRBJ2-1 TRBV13 ASSTPGSRDRGNEQF
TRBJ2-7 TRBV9 ASSPGFSYEQY
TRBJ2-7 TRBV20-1 SARATSGRMYEQY
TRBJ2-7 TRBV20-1 SARTHEYEQY
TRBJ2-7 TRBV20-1 SASQGLHILYEQY
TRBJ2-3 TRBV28 ASSLWLAASTDTQY
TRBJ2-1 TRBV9 ASSVQQGNIGEQF
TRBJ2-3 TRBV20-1 SAEGSTDTQY
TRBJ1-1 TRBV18 ASSPLGGGRNTEAF
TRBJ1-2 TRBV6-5 ASSSAENYGYT
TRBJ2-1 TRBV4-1 ASSQVMVRIPYNEQF
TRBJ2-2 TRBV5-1 ASSGLTSGMNTGELF
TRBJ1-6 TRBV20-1 SADRELNSPLH
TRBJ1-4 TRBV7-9 ASSRDQEKLF
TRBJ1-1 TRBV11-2 ASSLTEFSNTEAF
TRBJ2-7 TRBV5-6 ASSLDIGTAAYEQY
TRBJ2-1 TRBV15 ATSAAGHPSYNEQF
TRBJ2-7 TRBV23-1 ASSQFLREGSSYEQY
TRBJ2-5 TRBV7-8 ASSLGGTGAQY
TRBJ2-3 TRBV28 ASSTDTQY
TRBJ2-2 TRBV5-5 ASSLGAAGELF
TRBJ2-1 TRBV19 ASSIARIDYNEQF
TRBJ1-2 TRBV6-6 ASSWEEGYT
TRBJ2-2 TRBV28 ASSFGGELF
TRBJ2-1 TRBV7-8 ASSLATDLGAANNEQF
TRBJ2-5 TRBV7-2 ASSLYLRQGLQETQY
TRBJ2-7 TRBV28 ASSLKVGDAVSYEQY
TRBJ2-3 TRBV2 ASSDGDYTDTQY
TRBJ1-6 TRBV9 ASSAQGADSPLH
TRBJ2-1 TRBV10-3 AISEDRVYNEQF
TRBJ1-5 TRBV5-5 ASSFGTGVQPQH
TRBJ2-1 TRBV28 ASRPRWSAEQF
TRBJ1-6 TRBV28 AIRSGSDGSPLH
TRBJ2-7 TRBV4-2 ASSQEGGSPVDEQY
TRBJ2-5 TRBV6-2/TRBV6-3 ASSPTGTRQETQY
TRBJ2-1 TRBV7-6 ASSSDSTIYNEQF
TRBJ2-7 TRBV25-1 ASAAGDRENEQY
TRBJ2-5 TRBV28 ASSAGDRKTQY
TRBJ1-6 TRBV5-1 ASSSGTGGWSPLH
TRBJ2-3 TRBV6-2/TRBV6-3 ASSKGQGAADTQY
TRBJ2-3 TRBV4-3 ASSQILRTGADTQY
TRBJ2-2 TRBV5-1 ASRRENTGELF
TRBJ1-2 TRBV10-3 AISESAGGVYGYT
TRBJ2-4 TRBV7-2 ASSWGTGMGVGGIQY
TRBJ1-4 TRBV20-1 SASKIYGGREKLF
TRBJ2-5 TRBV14 ASSEPSFAETQY
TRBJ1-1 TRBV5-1 ASRQTGGLTEAF
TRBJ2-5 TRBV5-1 ASSLPGETQY
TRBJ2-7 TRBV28 ASSLQYGGSYEQY
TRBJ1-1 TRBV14 ASPRGQPNTEAF
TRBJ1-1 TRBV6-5 ASSYTPNTEAF
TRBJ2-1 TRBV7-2 ASSLEGGPDNEQF
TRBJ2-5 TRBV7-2 ASSLQGLAGLETQY
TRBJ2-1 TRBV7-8 ASSFRVGEQF
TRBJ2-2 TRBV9 ASSVAGRDTGELF
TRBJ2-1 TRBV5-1 ASSPSVREQF
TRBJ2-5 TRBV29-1 SVEAGQTQY
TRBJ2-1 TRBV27 ASSSSPGTGGNEQF